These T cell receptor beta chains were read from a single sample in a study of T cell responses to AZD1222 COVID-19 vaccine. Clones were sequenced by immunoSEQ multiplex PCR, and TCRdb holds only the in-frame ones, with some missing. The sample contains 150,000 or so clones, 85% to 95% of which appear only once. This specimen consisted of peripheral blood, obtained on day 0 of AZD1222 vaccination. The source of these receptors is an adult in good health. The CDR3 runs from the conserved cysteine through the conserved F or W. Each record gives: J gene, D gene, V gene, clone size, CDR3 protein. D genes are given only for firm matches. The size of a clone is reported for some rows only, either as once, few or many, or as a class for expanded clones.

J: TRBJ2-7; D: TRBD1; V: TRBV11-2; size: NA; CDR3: CASSFRQGPLKTTYEQYF
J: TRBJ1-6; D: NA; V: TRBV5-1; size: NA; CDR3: CASSSFAGNNSPLHF
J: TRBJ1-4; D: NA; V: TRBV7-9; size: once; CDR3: CASSPQGTNEKLFF
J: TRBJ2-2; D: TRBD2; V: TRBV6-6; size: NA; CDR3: CATPTGGAGTGELFF
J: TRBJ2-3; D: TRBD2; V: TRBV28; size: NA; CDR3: CASSFPGTSGTDTQYF
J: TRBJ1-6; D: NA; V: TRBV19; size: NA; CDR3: CASSRFGEPLHF
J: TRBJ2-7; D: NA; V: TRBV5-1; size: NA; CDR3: CASRLIRDMGEQYF
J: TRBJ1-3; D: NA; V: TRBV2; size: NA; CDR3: CASSDSRGGGAGNTIYF
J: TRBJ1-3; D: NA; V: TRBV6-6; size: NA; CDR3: CASSFSSARSGNTIYF
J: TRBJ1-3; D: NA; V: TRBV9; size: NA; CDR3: CASSPWDTSGNTIYF
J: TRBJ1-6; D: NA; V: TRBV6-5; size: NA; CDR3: CASSYGRINSPLHF
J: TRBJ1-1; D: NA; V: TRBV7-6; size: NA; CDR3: CASSHPLGAGNTEAFF
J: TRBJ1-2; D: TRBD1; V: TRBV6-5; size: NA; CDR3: CASGSRTGHYGYTF
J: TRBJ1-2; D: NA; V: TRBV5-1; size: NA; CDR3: CASSFGYQGKSGYTF
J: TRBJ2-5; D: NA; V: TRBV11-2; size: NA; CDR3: CASSFKETQYF
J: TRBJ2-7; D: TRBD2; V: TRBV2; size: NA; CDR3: CASRLLAGGPYEQYF
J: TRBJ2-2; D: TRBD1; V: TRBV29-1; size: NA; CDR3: CSKGQGGSGELFF
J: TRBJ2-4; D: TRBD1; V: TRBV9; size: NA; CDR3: CASSVEGQGVNIQYF
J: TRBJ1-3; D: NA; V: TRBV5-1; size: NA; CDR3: CASSRISSGNTIYF
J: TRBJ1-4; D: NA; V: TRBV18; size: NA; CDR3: CASSPPDTGGTNEKLFF
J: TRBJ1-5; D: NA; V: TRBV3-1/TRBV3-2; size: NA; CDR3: CASSQQNQPQHF
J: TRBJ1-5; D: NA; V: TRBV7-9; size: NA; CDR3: CASSLGGGDQPQHF
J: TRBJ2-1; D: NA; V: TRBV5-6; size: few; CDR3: CASSLDVSSYNEQFF
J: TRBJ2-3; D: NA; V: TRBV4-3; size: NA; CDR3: CASSQRGLGADTQYF
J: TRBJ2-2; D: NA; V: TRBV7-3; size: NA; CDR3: CASSFGSGANTGELFF
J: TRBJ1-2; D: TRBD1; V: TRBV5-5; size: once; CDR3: CASSLEGTGGYGYTF
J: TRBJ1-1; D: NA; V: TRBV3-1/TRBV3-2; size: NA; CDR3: CASSPGRINTEAFF
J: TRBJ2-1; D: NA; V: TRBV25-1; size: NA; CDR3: CASSDPGAGDNEQFF
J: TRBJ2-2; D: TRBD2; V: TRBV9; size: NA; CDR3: CASSVALAGGPGELFF
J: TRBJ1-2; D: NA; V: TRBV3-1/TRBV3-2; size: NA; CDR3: CASGRGNYGYTF
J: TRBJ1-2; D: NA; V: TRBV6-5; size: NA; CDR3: CASSYDPGSYGYTF
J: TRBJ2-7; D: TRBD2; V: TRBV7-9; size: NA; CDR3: CASSLLAGEDEQYF
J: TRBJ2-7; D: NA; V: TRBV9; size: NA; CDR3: CASSVEFASYEQYF
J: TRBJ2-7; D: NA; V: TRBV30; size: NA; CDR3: CAWSRAYEQYF
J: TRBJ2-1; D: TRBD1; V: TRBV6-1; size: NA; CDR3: CASSEASQGDPHEQFF
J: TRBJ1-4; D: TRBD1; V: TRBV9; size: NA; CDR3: CASSVGDRAEKLFF
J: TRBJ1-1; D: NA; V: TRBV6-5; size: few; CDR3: CASSYSSNTEAFF
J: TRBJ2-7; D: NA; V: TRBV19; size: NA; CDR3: CASKSGAISYEQYF
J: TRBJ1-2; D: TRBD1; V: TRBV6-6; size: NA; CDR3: CASARSGTVMDGYTF